These T cell receptor beta chains were read from a single sample in a study of T cells in Graves' hyperthyroidism and ophthalmopathy. TCRdb recomputed calls from the multiplex PCR reads with MiXCR, one row per CDR3 protein. The table has more than 450,000 distinct CDR3 sequences, 12% to 15% seen once; the top ten hold approximately 13%. The sample consisted of blood. The receptor source for this set is a woman aged 40 to 55 with Graves' hyperthyroidism. The CDR3 runs from the conserved cysteine through the conserved F or W. A D gene is named only where the DNA matches it firmly. Not every row has a clone size; where given, it reads once, few, many or a size class.

d_call: TRBD1
cdr3_length: 13
clone_size: NA
v_call: TRBV27
j_call: TRBJ1-1
cdr3_aa: CASRSGTGDEAFF
cdr3_nt: TGTGCCAGCCGATCCGGGACAGGGGACGAAGCTTTCTTT

d_call: TRBD1
cdr3_length: 14
clone_size: many
v_call: TRBV5-1
j_call: TRBJ2-3
cdr3_aa: CASSDTGGADTQYF
cdr3_nt: TGCGCCAGCAGCGACACAGGGGGCGCAGATACGCAGTATTTT

d_call: TRBD1
cdr3_length: 20
clone_size: many
v_call: TRBV27
j_call: TRBJ2-6
cdr3_aa: CASSLFPPGQRSSGANVLTF
cdr3_nt: TGTGCCAGCAGTTTATTCCCGCCGGGACAGAGGAGCTCTGGGGCCAACGTCCTGACTTTC

d_call: TRBD2
cdr3_length: 15
clone_size: many
v_call: TRBV6-1
j_call: TRBJ2-5
cdr3_aa: CASRASGTVGETQYF
cdr3_nt: TGTGCCAGCCGAGCTAGCGGGACGGTCGGCGAGACCCAGTACTTC

d_call: NA
cdr3_length: 14
clone_size: many
v_call: TRBV3-1
j_call: TRBJ2-4
cdr3_aa: CASSPEVNKNIQYF
cdr3_nt: TGTGCCAGCAGCCCTGAGGTTAACAAAAACATTCAGTACTTC

d_call: NA
cdr3_length: 13
clone_size: NA
v_call: TRBV6-1
j_call: TRBJ2-1
cdr3_aa: CASGRSQGNEQFF
cdr3_nt: TGTGCCAGCGGCCGATCGCAGGGAAATGAGCAGTTCTTC

d_call: NA
cdr3_length: 13
clone_size: NA
v_call: TRBV20-1
j_call: TRBJ2-3
cdr3_aa: CSASEGRGDTQYF
cdr3_nt: TGCAGTGCTAGTGAGGGGCGGGGAGATACGCAATATTTT

d_call: TRBD2
cdr3_length: 15
clone_size: many
v_call: TRBV27
j_call: TRBJ2-7
cdr3_aa: CASSLSTSGFYEQYF
cdr3_nt: TGTGCCAGCAGTTTATCGACTAGCGGGTTCTACGAGCAGTACTTC

d_call: NA
cdr3_length: 14
clone_size: NA
v_call: TRBV28
j_call: TRBJ2-1
cdr3_aa: CASRPKGVGNKQFF
cdr3_nt: TGTGCCAGCAGACCTAAGGGAGTCGGCAATAAGCAGTTCTTC

d_call: NA
cdr3_length: 16
clone_size: many
v_call: TRBV20-1
j_call: TRBJ2-1
cdr3_aa: CSARDYNGRGNNEQFF
cdr3_nt: TGCAGTGCTAGAGATTACAATGGCAGGGGAAACAATGAGCAGTTCTTC

d_call: TRBD2
cdr3_length: 19
clone_size: NA
v_call: TRBV14
j_call: TRBJ2-1
cdr3_aa: CASSHGPGTSGKSYNEQFF
cdr3_nt: TGTGCCAGCAGCCACGGTCCCGGGACTAGCGGGAAATCCTACAATGAGCAGTTCTTC

d_call: TRBD1
cdr3_length: 13
clone_size: many
v_call: TRBV27
j_call: TRBJ2-7
cdr3_aa: CASRGQGSYEQYF
cdr3_nt: TGTGCCAGCAGGGGACAGGGGTCATACGAGCAGTACTTC

d_call: NA
cdr3_length: 16
clone_size: many
v_call: TRBV10-3
j_call: TRBJ1-1
cdr3_aa: CAISESGGGMNTEAFF
cdr3_nt: TGTGCCATCAGTGAGTCTGGAGGCGGCATGAACACTGAAGCTTTCTTT

d_call: TRBD2
cdr3_length: 15
clone_size: many
v_call: TRBV3-1
j_call: TRBJ2-7
cdr3_aa: CASSPDASGAYEQYF
cdr3_nt: TGTGCCAGCAGCCCAGATGCTAGCGGAGCCTACGAGCAGTACTTC